The entry that follows covers one T cell receptor beta chain sequence. This entry is derived from a study of shared clonotypes between healthy human individuals. Pooled CD45RO+ cells and CCR7-negative CD45RA+ TemRA cells made up CD8 memory. Produced via immunoSEQ multiplex PCR; TCRdb's table is partial and in-frame only. The profile covers around 690,000 clones, with less than 95% appearing a single time and more than 30% taken by the ten largest. This CDR3 comprises 17 residues. The specimen sequenced was memory CD8+ T cells from PBMCs. Subset in this sample: CD45RO+ cells pooled with CCR7-negative TemRA cells. The receptor comes from a man aged 18 to 29 in good health. Some clones in this sample may be carry-over from other donors' samples. This rearrangement joins TRBV1 to TRBJ1-1. TRBV1 is designated a pseudogene. As DNA, the CDR3 is TGCACCAGCAGCCACGGGCTACTACAGGGCGTGGAGGGTGAAGCTTTCTTT. Amino acids: CTSSHGLLQGVEGEAFF.